The entry below gives a single TCR beta chain sequence along with its context. Its antigen is not known. Losses at the gene ends were 5 bases for V and 9 bases for J; bases not matched to a gene: 9. The CDR3 is made up of 14 amino acids. Germline V gives CDR1 MNHEY, CDR2 SVGAGI. This specimen comes from a study of graft-versus-host responses after intestinal transplantation. Background on the study: Every one of the recipients received anti-thymocyte globulin induction and afterwards took tacrolimus and steroids for three to four years.

TCRdb's copy holds only in-frame clones and misses some; the assay was immunoSEQ multiplex PCR. Among over 85,000 clones listed, around 93% were seen once. Study results and caveats: Association was observed between peak circulating GvH clone levels and early post-transplant HvG declines. Subjects displaying graft-donor T cell macrochimerism possessed elevated graft-versus-host to host-versus-graft clonal ratios inside allografts. Recipient bone marrow held GvH clones, some seen earlier in ileum or blood.

This sample comprised unstimulated CD8+ T cells sorted from spleen or lymph node cells, obtained before intestinal transplant. The chain joins TRBV6-5 to TRBJ2-1; 8 bases agree with TRBD1. The receptor was derived from a human donor who received an intestinal transplant. Here the CDR3 DNA reads TGTGCCAGCAGTGAATGGCAGGGGGCTGGTGAGCAGTTCTTC. Amino acid sequence: CASSEWQGAGEQFF.